The 24 T cell receptor beta chains presented below share a single source sample, sequenced in a study of type 1 regulatory T cells. Via MiXCR, TCRdb re-called the reads, giving one row per CDR3 protein. The profile covers approximately 100,000 distinct CDR3 sequences, with roughly a third appearing a single time and less than 2.5% taken by the ten largest. Sequencing input: CD4+ T cells, either the whole sample or a sorted fraction (not recorded which). Receptors were obtained from a human donor in good health.

This CDR3 is CAISAGAGVTEKLFF. The CDR3, as DNA: TGTGCCATCAGTGCGGGGGCAGGGGTGACTGAAAAACTGTTTTTT. The chain couples TRBV10-3 to TRBJ1-4; possibly TRBD1 for D (6 bases). This CDR3 is built from 15 residues. Deletions cut 4 bases from V and 7 bases from J, with 16 bases between. Germline V gives CDR1 ENHRY, CDR2 SYGVKD.

This clonotype showed up just once. The rearrangement links TRBV20-1 to TRBJ2-7; maybe TRBD2 (6 bases). The CDR3 extends over 14 amino acids. The V end was cut by 4 bases, the J end by 2 bases, with 15 bases between. Germline loops: CDR1 DFQATT, CDR2 SNEGSKA (reference sequence). The DNA of the CDR3 is TGCAGTGCTACGCCTTGCGGGACTCCCTACGAGCAGTACTTC. It translates to CSATPCGTPYEQYF.

The chain recombines TRBV7-9 with TRBJ2-7, with D possibly matching TRBD1 (7 bases). Trimming cost V 5 bases and J 5 bases, with 22 bases left between them. The germline CDR1 and CDR2 sequences are SEHNR and FQNEAQ (reference sequence). CDR3 length: 16 amino acids. CDR3 coding DNA: TGTGCCAGCAGCCAAACCGGACAGGCCGGGGGTCACGAGCAGTACTTC. Its translation is CASSQTGQAGGHEQYF.

This clonotype was seen more than once but under ten times. The genes are TRBV5-1 and TRBJ2-3; 10 bases match TRBD2. Germline CDR1 SGHRS, CDR2 YFSETQ. The CDR3 spans 17 residues. J lost 4 bases, V lost 4 bases, and 12 bases had no gene match. CDR3 loop: CASSPRASGSNADTQYF. DNA for the CDR3: TGCGCCAGCAGCCCGAGGGCTAGCGGGAGTAATGCAGATACGCAGTATTTT.

This chain uses TRBV11-2 with TRBJ1-1; D possibly corresponds to TRBD1 (6 bases). The V and J ends lost 2 bases and 0 bases respectively, with 31 bases between them. Germline V gives CDR1 SGHAT, CDR2 FQNNGV. This CDR3 contains 22 residues. This CDR3 is CASSLPGYGGGRGFTMNTEAFF. The CDR3, as DNA: TGTGCCAGCAGCTTACCCGGTTACGGGGGGGGCAGGGGTTTCACCATGAACACTGAAGCTTTCTTT.

This clonotype was detected only a few times. V and J are TRBV23-1 and TRBJ2-1; no firm D call. TRBV23-1 is classed as an ORF, of uncertain function. This CDR3 has 11 amino acids. Trimming took off 4 bases at V and 9 bases at J, with 7 bases between the two ends. In nucleotides, the CDR3 is TGCGCCAGCAGTCCGCGGTGTGAGCAGTTCTTC. This encodes CASSPRCEQFF.

This chain links TRBV6-4 with TRBJ2-3; D might be TRBD2 (7 bases). The CDR3 is made up of 14 amino acids. V was clipped by 3 bases and J by 2 bases, with 9 bases between them. CDR1 MRHNA and CDR2 SNTAGT come from the germline V gene. CDR3 DNA: TGTGCCAGCAGTGAGGGGGGGCTCACAGATACGCAGTATTTT. Residues: CASSEGGLTDTQYF.

The sample holds a few counts of this clonotype. The chain joins TRBV7-2 to TRBJ2-7, with TRBD2 matching over 8 bases. Germline V gene data show CDR1 as SGHTA and CDR2 as FQGNSA. Unmatched junction bases numbered 8, after V lost 5 bases and J lost 2 bases. This CDR3 is built from 15 residues. The CDR3 loop reads CASSADSGTTYEQYF. CDR3 nucleotides: TGTGCCAGCAGCGCTGATAGCGGGACCACCTACGAGCAGTACTTC.

The chain recombines TRBV5-1 with TRBJ2-3, with unresolved D. The V and J ends lost 2 bases and 2 bases respectively, with 6 bases between them. The CDR3 is 13 residues long. Per the germline V gene, CDR1 is SGHRS and CDR2 is YFSETQ. In DNA form, the CDR3 reads TGCGCCAGCAGCTTTACTCCCACAGATACGCAGTATTTT. Its translation: CASSFTPTDTQYF.

The rearrangement joins TRBV7-8 to TRBJ2-2, with D tentatively TRBD1 (6 bases). The CDR3 runs 17 residues. Germline-derived CDR1 and CDR2 are SGHVS and FQNEAQ. V lost 6 bases, J lost 6 bases, and 23 bases lay in between. The CDR3 loop is CASSFTSGRGYSGELFF. Written as DNA, the CDR3 is TGTGCCAGCAGTTTTACGTCCGGCAGGGGTTATTCCGGGGAGCTGTTTTTT.

This clonotype was detected a few times. This chain links TRBV7-9 with TRBJ2-1; D gene unclear. The CDR3 extends over 17 amino acids. V was trimmed by 2 bases and J by 9 bases, leaving 23 bases between them. Germline lookup yields CDR1 SEHNR and CDR2 FQNEAQ (reference sequence). CDR3 sequence reads: CASSLSLRGLETAEQFF. The CDR3 bases are TGTGCCAGCAGCTTAAGTCTTCGCGGTCTAGAGACTGCTGAGCAGTTCTTC.

This chain links TRBV20-1 with TRBJ2-1, with TRBD2 matching over 11 bases. This CDR3 comprises 14 residues. Trimming cost V 4 bases and J 8 bases; bases outside gene matches: 7. Germline lookup yields CDR1 DFQATT and CDR2 SNEGSKA (reference sequence). DNA for the CDR3: TGCAGTGCTACGAGGACTAGCGGGTTAGATGAGCAGTTCTTC. Protein: CSATRTSGLDEQFF.

The genes are TRBV7-9 and TRBJ1-6; 10 bases are a match to TRBD1. The CDR3 extends over 17 amino acids. Germline V gene sequence: CDR1 SEHNR, CDR2 FQNEAQ (reference sequence). The J segment lost 8 bases and the V segment lost 4 bases, leaving 11 bases of the junction unmatched. CDR3 in amino acids: CASSYGQGVGEDSPLHF. The CDR3 nucleotides read TGTGCCAGCAGCTACGGACAGGGGGTAGGAGAGGATTCACCCCTCCACTTT.

V usage is TRBV20-1 and J usage is TRBJ2-7, with D possibly TRBD1 on 5 matching bases. The CDR3 is 18 residues long. The V end was cut by 0 bases, the J end by 1 base, with 22 bases between. Germline CDR1 and CDR2: DFQATT and SNEGSKA (reference sequence). The chain's CDR3 is CSARDVGVDPDLSYEQYF. The CDR3 bases are TGCAGTGCTAGAGATGTAGGGGTTGACCCAGATCTATCCTACGAGCAGTACTTC.

The table lists this clonotype with a few counts. The chain recombines TRBV27 with TRBJ2-2; TRBD1 is a possible D gene (5 bases). The CDR3 has 15 amino acids. The germline gives CDR1 MNHEY, CDR2 SMNVEV (reference sequence). V shed 5 bases and J shed 0 bases, with 10 bases lying between them. The CDR3 is CASSQGRTNTGELFF. The DNA of the CDR3 is TGTGCCAGCAGTCAGGGTAGGACGAACACCGGGGAGCTGTTTTTT.

The V call is TRBV7-9, the J call TRBJ2-1; 9 bases agree with TRBD2. The CDR3 spans 13 residues. Losses at the gene ends were 4 bases for V and 14 bases for J; bases not matched to a gene: 9. Germline V gene lookup returns CDR1 SEHNR and CDR2 FQNEAQ (reference sequence). The DNA of the CDR3 is TGTGCCAGCAGCTCCCAGCGGGAGGTTCAAGAGTTCTTC. This gives the protein CASSSQREVQEFF.

This clonotype was seen a handful of times. The chain combines TRBV3-1 with TRBJ1-4; D is uncertain. Trimming shortened V by 4 bases and J by 0 bases, and 9 bases separated the two germline ends. The CDR3 consists of 15 residues. The germline V gene has CDR1 LGHDT and CDR2 YNNKEL (reference sequence). The CDR3 nucleotides are TGTGCCAGCAGCCGATCCACCCCAACTAATGAAAAACTGTTTTTT. This gives the protein CASSRSTPTNEKLFF.

This chain uses TRBV5-1 with TRBJ2-7, with D perhaps matching TRBD1 (6 bases). Per the germline V gene, CDR1 is SGHRS and CDR2 is YFSETQ. Trimming left V 0 bases short and J 5 bases short, with 18 bases between. The CDR3 has 16 amino acids. CDR3: CASSLAAAGVYDEQYF. The CDR3 DNA follows: TGCGCCAGCAGCTTGGCAGCCGCAGGGGTATACGACGAGCAGTACTTC.

The chain is built from TRBV20-1 and TRBJ2-2; 11 bases are a match to TRBD2. V lost 0 bases and J lost 3; bases outside the gene matches: 3. The CDR3 runs to 16 residues. Germline V gene data show CDR1 as DFQATT and CDR2 as SNEGSKA (reference sequence). CDR3 region: CSARDGTSGDTGELFF. DNA of the CDR3: TGCAGTGCTAGAGATGGGACTAGCGGAGACACCGGGGAGCTGTTTTTT.

The rearrangement uses TRBV11-2 and TRBJ2-5, with D perhaps matching TRBD1 (6 bases). This CDR3 region has 19 residues. V was pared by 1 base and J by 2 bases, with 23 bases between. Germline lookup yields CDR1 SGHAT and CDR2 FQNNGV. CDR3 in DNA: TGTGCCAGCAGCTTAGCGGGACACTCGGGCTTAGTGCCACAAGAGACCCAGTACTTC. It codes for CASSLAGHSGLVPQETQYF.

This clonotype turned up a few times. The CDR3 DNA is TGCAGCGTTGAAGGGGTAGCGGGTACGATTGATACGCAGTATTTT. Encoded protein: CSVEGVAGTIDTQYF. The chain carries TRBV29-1 and TRBJ2-3; 7 nucleotides match TRBD2. The germline V gene encodes CDR1 SQVTM and CDR2 ANQGSEA. The ends lost 1 base at V and 6 bases at J; junction bases unmatched: 10. The CDR3 is made up of 15 amino acids.

The V and J genes are TRBV18 and TRBJ2-3; 9 bases map to TRBD1. Looked up from germline, CDR1 is KGHSH and CDR2 is LQKENI. The CDR3 spans 19 residues. With V trimmed by 3 bases and J by 2 bases, 15 bases remained unmatched. CDR3 protein: CASSPPTSRGQGITDTQYF. CDR3 coding DNA: TGTGCCAGCTCACCGCCCACTTCCCGTGGACAGGGGATCACAGATACGCAGTATTTT.

The genes are TRBV7-8 and TRBJ2-5, with D hard to call. The V and J ends lost 1 base and 2 bases respectively, with 8 bases between them. CDR3 length: 14 amino acids. CDR1 and CDR2 (germline): SGHVS, FQNEAQ. The CDR3 reads CASSLVSGQETQYF. Written as DNA, the CDR3 is TGTGCCAGCAGCTTAGTGTCCGGACAAGAGACCCAGTACTTC.

Only a few counts were recorded for this clonotype. This chain uses TRBV6-2 or TRBV6-3 with TRBJ2-2; 9 bases are a match to TRBD2. The J segment lost 6 bases and the V segment lost 3 bases, leaving 17 bases of the junction unmatched. This CDR3 region has 19 residues. Germline loops: CDR1 MNHEY, CDR2 SVGEGT. The CDR3 spells CASSYRSGTSRTGAGELFF. In DNA form, the CDR3 reads TGTGCCAGCAGTTATCGTAGCGGGACTAGCAGAACCGGGGCCGGGGAGCTGTTTTTT.